Listed below are T cell receptor beta chains from one sample, sequenced in a study of cytomegalovirus exposure and HLA in healthy donors. The assay was immunoSEQ multiplex PCR, and TCRdb's table has in-frame clones only and misses some. The sample shows 100,000 to 150,000 clones, about three quarters of them seen only once. The specimen sequenced was PBMCs. The receptors derive from a woman in her sixties in good health and CMV-seropositive. Each CDR3 is given with its conserved first and last residue. The size entry is marked missing in some rows and otherwise reads once, few, many or a size class.

>TRBV5-1|-
CASAETGGIQETQYF
>TRBV9|few
CASSAQGAYEQYF
>TRBV21-1|-
CASSKEGGGMNTEAFF
>TRBV7-9|-
CASSLAGATEAFF
>TRBV14|-
CASSQDLQGKAFF
>TRBV7-2|-
CASRHGQNTEAFF
>TRBV7-9|-
CSSSPRVAGGLREQFF
>TRBV5-4|-
CASSAGGKVPTEAFF
>TRBV5-4|-
CASYGGRGYGYTF
>TRBV27|-
CASSFSGNLNTEAFF
>TRBV7-2|few
CASSTSLLSTDTQYF
>TRBV5-4|once
CALTRGPGAYNEQFF
>TRBV5-8|-
CASRWTGGTDTQYF
>TRBV29-1|-
CSVEYWLGKNNEQFF
>TRBV19|-
CASSIPGGTGPEKLFF
>TRBV9|few
CASSVDDRGRRTEAFF
>TRBV6-5|-
CASSHGQGKYGYTF
>TRBV7-2|-
CASSLLLAGVEQYF
>TRBV19|few
CASTLGGGEQFF
>TRBV27|-
CASSELAGVTEAFF
>TRBV5-8|once
CASSPGDNYNEQFF
>TRBV6-1|few
CASSEVGVNTQYF
>TRBV7-9|few
CASIAQGSTNEKLFF
>TRBV18|-
CASSPSSRGHEQYF
>TRBV18|-
CASQSYTGYGEQYF
>TRBV5-5|-
CASSFLGTTVNEKLFF
>TRBV19|-
CASSTTGTAIYYGYTF
>TRBV30|-
CAWSATGTTNEKLFF
>TRBV12-5|-
CASGLVRGLYTGELFF
>TRBV27|-
CASTPQAMAYEQYF
>TRBV7-2|-
CASSFMGSRVEQYF
>TRBV6-5|few
CASSRRGGSNQPQHF
>TRBV19|-
CASSVLLRGAGELFF
>TRBV4-1|-
CASSRERGAETQYF
>TRBV7-8|few
CASSLAYVSTGGKETQYF
>TRBV30|-
CAWTGQTNTGELFF
>TRBV7-2|once
CASSSDPGLAGGNEQFF
>TRBV18|once
CASSPNRDSGYTF
>TRBV7-9|-
CASSSPGGGDTQYF
>TRBV30|-
CASGRGLGSNEKLFF
>TRBV4-1|few
CASSPPGTGGVGGELFF
>TRBV19|-
CASSMALAGPGELFF
>TRBV5-8|-
CASSLNKGIRINTEAFF
>TRBV19|few
CASSMSGTSYYEQYF
>TRBV5-5|-
CASSLAGGPVYEQYF
>TRBV7-9|-
CASSLAPAGSEAFF
>TRBV5-1|-
CASSLGVGEQPQHF
>TRBV7-9|-
CAGSQPQGLNTEAFF
>TRBV5-5|-
CASSSKKGDYGYTF
>TRBV6-6|few
CASSYQNTEAFF
>TRBV19|-
CASSIGVGANEKLFF
>TRBV15|-
CATSRDGGRGTF
>TRBV6-5|-
CASSKGGPNGELFF
>TRBV7-9|-
CSSSPQAEKLFF